The 28 T cell receptor beta chains below come from one sample, sequenced in a study of blood T cell repertoires in COVID-19. Using immunoSEQ multiplex PCR, the repertoire was profiled, and TCRdb retains in-frame clones only, with some absent. Of 250,000 to 300,000 clones listed, roughly 87% are singletons. The source material was peripheral blood. Receptors originate from a woman in her 50s who had recovered from COVID-19.

This clone occurred once. This chain connects TRBV29-1 to TRBJ1-1, with D possibly being TRBD1 (6 bases). The V gene's germline CDR1 is SQVTM and CDR2 ANQGSEA. The CDR3 runs 11 residues. V lost 6 bases to trimming and J lost 7 bases, with 12 bases between them. The DNA of the CDR3 is TGCAGCGTGGGGGGGGGCGTTGAAGCTTTCTTT. The encoded protein is CSVGGGVEAFF.

V usage is TRBV30 and J usage is TRBJ1-4; D unresolved. With 0 bases removed from V and 6 bases from J, the gap between germline ends came to 11 bases. The germline V gene encodes CDR1 GTSNPN and CDR2 SVGIG (reference sequence). This CDR3 region has 14 residues. The CDR3 sequence is CAWSVPGGYEKLFF. The CDR3 DNA is TGTGCCTGGAGTGTCCCAGGAGGCTATGAAAAACTGTTTTTT.

For the CDR3, the DNA is TGTGCCAGTAGTACGACAGGGGGCTCTGGAAACACCATATATTTT. This codes for CASSTTGGSGNTIYF. The chain joins TRBV19 to TRBJ1-3; the match to TRBD1 covers 9 bases. The CDR3 spans 15 residues. With V trimmed by 4 bases and J by 0 bases, 1 base remained unmatched. The germline V gene has CDR1 LNHDA and CDR2 SQIVND (reference sequence).

The rearrangement uses TRBV30 and TRBJ1-6; D is uncertain. This CDR3 spans 14 amino acids. Germline-derived CDR1 and CDR2 are GTSNPN and SVGIG (reference sequence). Trimming removed 0 bases from V and 7 bases from J, with 10 bases in between. Written as DNA, the CDR3 is TGTGCCTGGAGTGTCGGATTGAGGAATTCACCCCTCCACTTT. Its protein is CAWSVGLRNSPLHF. Filled out from reference TRBV30 and TRBJ1-6, the complete variable domain reads SQTIHQWPATLVQPVGSPLSLECTVEGTSNPNLYWYRQAAGRGLQLLFYSVGIGQISSEVPQNLSASRPQDRQFILSSKKLLLSDSGFYLCAWSVGLRNSPLHFGNGTRLTVT.

The rearrangement joins TRBV7-9 to TRBJ1-2; the D gene is possibly TRBD1 (5 bases). The germline V gene encodes CDR1 SEHNR and CDR2 FQNEAQ (reference sequence). Trimming pared 1 base from V and 4 bases from J, leaving 10 bases between. The CDR3 is 14 residues long. CDR3 residues: CASSLERGSYGYTF. The CDR3 bases are TGTGCCAGCAGCTTAGAGCGGGGCTCCTATGGCTACACCTTC.

This rearrangement joins TRBV5-6 to TRBJ1-4, with TRBD1 identical over 7 bases. Germline CDR1 SGHDT, CDR2 YYEEEE. The CDR3 runs 16 residues. J lost 8 bases, V lost 0 bases, and 10 bases had no gene match. CDR3 region: CASSLGPRQGGEKLFF. The CDR3 DNA reads TGTGCCAGCAGCTTGGGGCCCCGACAGGGAGGAGAAAAACTGTTTTTT.

V gene TRBV6-2 or TRBV6-3 combines with J gene TRBJ2-7, with 7 bases fitting TRBD2. CDR1 and CDR2 (germline): MNHEY, SVGEGT. The length of the CDR3 is 15 residues. Germline trimming cut 5 bases from V and 0 bases from J; bases unmatched to any gene: 7. The CDR3 reads CASSTLAPTSYEQYF. CDR3 DNA: TGTGCCAGCAGTACACTAGCGCCTACCTCCTACGAGCAGTACTTC.

This clone was found a few times. The chain couples TRBV5-1 to TRBJ2-7; 7 bases fit TRBD1. Looked up from germline, CDR1 is SGHRS and CDR2 is YFSETQ. V was pared by 4 bases and J by 6 bases, with 10 bases of the junction left unmatched. The CDR3 has 14 amino acids. The CDR3 DNA is TGCGCCAGCAGCCCGGGACAGACCACCATCGAGCAGTACTTC. This encodes CASSPGQTTIEQYF.

The V call is TRBV9, the J call TRBJ1-1; 7 bases are shared with TRBD1. The CDR3 is 13 amino acids. V lost 4 bases, J lost 4 bases, and 4 bases stayed unmatched. Germline-derived CDR1 and CDR2 are SGDLS and YYNGEE. CDR3 protein: CASSTTGVTEAFF. In nucleotides, the CDR3 is TGTGCCAGCAGCACAACAGGGGTCACTGAAGCTTTCTTT.

This clone was seen a single time. The gene calls are TRBV6-1 and TRBJ2-7, with 10 nucleotides matching TRBD1. This CDR3 is 16 amino acids long. J lost 0 bases, V lost 4 bases, and 6 bases had no gene match. Germline V gives CDR1 MNHNS, CDR2 SASEGT. The CDR3 region has the DNA TGTGCCAGCAGTGGACAGGGGGCGCGGTCCTCCTACGAGCAGTACTTC. It yields the protein CASSGQGARSSYEQYF.

A single count supports this clone. The rearrangement uses TRBV7-3 and TRBJ2-5; 10 bases fit TRBD2. Germline loops: CDR1 SGHTA, CDR2 FQGTGA. The length of the CDR3 is 18 residues. Trimming removed 0 bases from V and 4 bases from J; junction bases left unmatched: 11. The CDR3 DNA sequence: TGTGCCAGCAGCTTAACCTCGGGGAGCGGGAGGGCCCGAGAGACCCAGTACTTC. Translation gives CASSLTSGSGRARETQYF.

This chain joins TRBV18 and TRBJ1-5; TRBD1 matches at 7 bases. With V trimmed by 5 bases and J by 6 bases, 7 bases remained unmatched. In germline, CDR1 is KGHSH, CDR2 LQKENI. The CDR3 has 14 residues. The CDR3 protein is CASSVGTDTQPQHF. DNA of the CDR3: TGTGCCAGCTCAGTCGGGACAGACACTCAGCCCCAGCATTTT.

This clone was picked up one time. The J gene is TRBJ2-7, the V gene TRBV7-3; 11 positions match TRBD2. V was pared by 3 bases and J by 2 bases, with 3 bases of the junction left unmatched. This CDR3 is built from 15 residues. Germline V gene lookup returns CDR1 SGHTA and CDR2 FQGTGA. The chain's CDR3 is CASSFLAGGPYEQYF. Written as DNA, the CDR3 is TGTGCCAGCAGCTTCCTAGCGGGAGGCCCCTACGAGCAGTACTTC.

The V gene is TRBV3-1 (or the pseudogene TRBV3-2), the J gene TRBJ2-2, with 11 bases identical to TRBD2. Germline CDR1 is LGHDT and CDR2 is YNNKEL (reference sequence). Unmatched junction bases numbered 7, after V lost 7 bases and J lost 6 bases. The CDR3 extends over 15 amino acids. The CDR3 region is CASTTTSGASGELFF. The CDR3 coding sequence is TGTGCCAGCACCACGACTAGCGGGGCGTCCGGGGAGCTGTTTTTT.

Only one count was recorded for this clone. Other DNA sequences of this sample code for an identical CDR3. DNA for the CDR3: TGTGCCAGCAGTTTGTCGTTGAACACTGAAGCTTTCTTT. It encodes CASSLSLNTEAFF. The V and J genes are TRBV27 and TRBJ1-1, with D uncertain. The CDR3 consists of 13 residues. Trimming pared 3 bases from V and 0 bases from J, leaving 5 bases between. CDR1 is MNHEY and CDR2 is SMNVEV in the germline V gene (reference sequence).

V usage is TRBV11-2 and J usage is TRBJ1-4; D ambiguous. V shed 1 base and J shed 0 bases, with 12 bases lying between them. CDR3 length equals 17 residues. CDR1 SGHAT and CDR2 FQNNGV come from the germline V gene. The CDR3 sequence: CASSLVGQTATNEKLFF. The CDR3 coding sequence is TGTGCCAGCAGCTTAGTAGGTCAGACTGCAACTAATGAAAAACTGTTTTTT.

The rearrangement joins TRBV10-3 to TRBJ1-2, with TRBD1 matching over 11 bases. CDR3 length: 14 residues. Germline V gene sequence: CDR1 ENHRY, CDR2 SYGVKD. V gave up 6 bases and J gave up 7 bases; unmatched junction bases: 7. CDR3 nucleotide sequence: TGTGCCATCAGCCAGGACAGGGGGCTCCCTGGCTACACCTTC. Translating it yields CAISQDRGLPGYTF.

This rearrangement joins TRBV10-3 to TRBJ1-2; the match to TRBD1 covers 9 bases. Trimming removed 6 bases from V and 6 bases from J; junction bases left unmatched: 17. Germline CDR1 is ENHRY and CDR2 is SYGVKD. The CDR3 runs to 17 residues. The CDR3 DNA reads TGTGCCATCAGCGCTACCCTGCTGACAGGGGGAGAGGATGGCTACACCTTC. Its translation is CAISATLLTGGEDGYTF.

V is TRBV4-1 and J is TRBJ2-3, with D maybe TRBD1 (5 bases). V was cut by 3 bases and J by 2 bases, with 12 bases left in between. The CDR3 has 15 amino acids. CDR1 is MGHRA, CDR2 YSYEKL, per germline. The CDR3 is CASSQLGHDTDTQYF. The CDR3 region has the DNA TGCGCCAGCAGCCAGTTAGGACACGACACAGATACGCAGTATTTT.

Worth noting for this clone: Different DNA sequences within this sample yield the same CDR3. The chain has TRBV5-1 and TRBJ1-1; 7 positions match TRBD1. V trimming: 2 bases; J trimming: 5 bases; junction bases outside the gene matches: 3. The CDR3 is 13 amino acids. CDR1 is SGHRS, CDR2 YFSETQ, per germline. In nucleotides, the CDR3 is TGCGCCAGCAGCTTTTCAGGGGGAACTGAAGCTTTCTTT. This translates into CASSFSGGTEAFF.

This chain joins TRBV6-5 and TRBJ1-2, with 8 bases fitting TRBD1. After removal of 11 bases from V and 1 base from J, the junction contained 6 bases not matched to a gene. Germline loops: CDR1 MNHEY, CDR2 SVGAGI. The CDR3 runs to 13 residues. The CDR3: CAHRTGLNYGYTF. The DNA of the CDR3 is TGTGCCCACAGGACAGGGCTTAACTATGGCTACACCTTC.

This chain joins TRBV25-1 and TRBJ1-6; TRBD1 aligns across 9 bases. Unmatched junction bases numbered 7, after V lost 9 bases and J lost 10 bases. This CDR3 has 13 amino acids. Germline V gene data show CDR1 as MGHDK and CDR2 as SYGVNS. The CDR3 nucleotides read TGTGCCAGTACAACAGGGGGCTCCTCACCCCTCCACTTT. This sequence encodes CASTTGGSSPLHF. Complete variable domain (other parts from reference TRBV25-1 and TRBJ1-6): EADIYQTPRYLVIGTGKKITLECSQTMGHDKMYWYQQDPGMELHLIHYSYGVNSTEKGDLSSESTVSRIRTEHFPLTLESARPSHTSQYLCASTTGGSSPLHFGNGTRLTVT.

The rearrangement joins TRBV5-1 to TRBJ2-5; D is uncertain. Trimming cost V 5 bases and J 1 base, with 12 bases left between them. CDR1 and CDR2 (germline): SGHRS, YFSETQ. The CDR3 is 14 residues long. The CDR3 loop is CASSPDFGQETQYF. CDR3 coding DNA: TGCGCCAGCAGTCCAGACTTTGGCCAAGAGACCCAGTACTTC. The entire variable domain, with the rest obtained from reference TRBV5-1 and TRBJ2-5, is as follows: KAGVTQTPRYLIKTRGQQVTLSCSPISGHRSVSWYQQTPGQGLQFLFEYFSETQRNKGNFPGRFSGRQFSNSRSEMNVSTLELGDSALYLCASSPDFGQETQYFGPGTRLLVL.

The chain is built from TRBV7-9 and TRBJ1-6; the match to TRBD1 covers 7 bases. This CDR3 has 14 residues. CDR1 is SEHNR, CDR2 FQNEAQ, per germline (reference sequence). The trim removed 5 bases at V and 10 bases at J, leaving 8 bases unmatched. Here the CDR3 DNA reads TGTGCCAGCAGCCCAGGACAGGCCGCCTCACCCCTCCACTTT. Its protein product is CASSPGQAASPLHF.

The chain couples TRBV19 to TRBJ1-4; 9 positions agree with TRBD1. Germline CDR1 is LNHDA and CDR2 is SQIVND (reference sequence). V trimming: 7 bases; J trimming: 5 bases; junction bases outside the gene matches: 2. The CDR3 is 13 residues long. CDR3 DNA sequence: TGTGCCAGTACCGGGACAGGGAATGAAAAACTGTTTTTT. This sequence encodes CASTGTGNEKLFF.

The CDR3 DNA sequence: TGTGCCAGCTTAGGGGGCGCCGGGAGCACTGAAGCTTTCTTT. This gives the protein CASLGGAGSTEAFF. The chain employs TRBV7-9 and TRBJ1-1; 7 bases agree with TRBD1. CDR1 is SEHNR, CDR2 FQNEAQ, per germline (reference sequence). The J segment lost 4 bases and the V segment lost 8 bases, leaving 10 bases of the junction unmatched. The CDR3 spans 14 residues.

This chain joins TRBV9 and TRBJ2-1, with a possible D match to TRBD2 (6 bases). The CDR3 runs to 13 residues. V shed 0 bases and J shed 7 bases, with 8 bases lying between them. Germline V gene lookup returns CDR1 SGDLS and CDR2 YYNGEE. The CDR3 is CASSVGAGNEQFF. DNA of the CDR3: TGTGCCAGCAGCGTAGGGGCGGGAAATGAGCAGTTCTTC.

The chain links TRBV7-8 to TRBJ2-7; D ambiguous. Germline CDR1 and CDR2: SGHVS and FQNEAQ. Trimming shortened V by 9 bases and J by 0 bases, and 15 bases separated the two germline ends. The CDR3 totals 14 residues. The CDR3 DNA reads TGTGCCAGTAAAATGATAGAGAGCTCCTACGAGCAGTACTTC. Translated, it gives CASKMIESSYEQYF. Full variable domain (rest looked up from reference TRBV7-8 and TRBJ2-7): GAGVSQSPRYKVAKRGQDVALRCDPISGHVSLFWYQQALGQGPEFLTYFQNEAQLDKSGLPSDRFFAERPEGSVSTLKIQRTQQEDSAVYLCASKMIESSYEQYFGPGTRLTVT.